This T cell receptor (beta chain) was captured by sequencing in a study of T cells in tuberculosis. On average approximately 100,000 T cells per donor were immunosequenced. Findings and caveats of the study: The TCR-beta difference was not significant; alpha differences partly reflected length. Smaller distances to GMM-specific TCRs suggested their expansion in active tuberculosis.

As concerns this clone: Antigen specificity is unknown.

V was cut by 8 bases and J by 0 bases, with 17 bases left in between. The CDR3 covers 16 residues. The germline CDR1 and CDR2 sequences are LNHDA and SQIVND (reference sequence). The repertoire was sequenced with immunoSEQ multiplex PCR; TCRdb's copy has only in-frame clones and lacks some. Found here are 40,000 to 45,000 clones, 90% to 95% of them singletons; the top ten hold around 7%. The sequence came from a donor aged 10-35 years with latent tuberculosis or without tuberculosis infection. The chain links TRBV19 to TRBJ2-1; weak D call: TRBD2 (7 bases). The sample was PBMCs. CDR3 residues: CASRGASKSSYNEQFF. The CDR3 nucleotides read TGTGCCAGTCGGGGGGCTAGCAAGAGCTCCTACAATGAGCAGTTCTTC.